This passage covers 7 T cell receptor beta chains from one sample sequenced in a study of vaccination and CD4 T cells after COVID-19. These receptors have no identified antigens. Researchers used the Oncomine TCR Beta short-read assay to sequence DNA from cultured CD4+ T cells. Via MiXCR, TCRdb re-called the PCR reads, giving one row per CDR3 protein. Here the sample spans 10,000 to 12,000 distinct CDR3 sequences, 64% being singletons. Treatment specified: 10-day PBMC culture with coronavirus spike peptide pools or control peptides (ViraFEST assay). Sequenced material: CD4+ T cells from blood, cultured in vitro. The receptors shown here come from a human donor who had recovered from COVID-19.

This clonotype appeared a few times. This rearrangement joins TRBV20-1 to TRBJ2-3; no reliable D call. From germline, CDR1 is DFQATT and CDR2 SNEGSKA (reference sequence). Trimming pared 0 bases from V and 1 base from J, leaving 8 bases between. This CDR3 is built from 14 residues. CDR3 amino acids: CSARDPRGTDTQYF. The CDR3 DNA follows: TGCAGTGCTAGAGATCCCCGCGGCACAGATACGCAGTATTTT.

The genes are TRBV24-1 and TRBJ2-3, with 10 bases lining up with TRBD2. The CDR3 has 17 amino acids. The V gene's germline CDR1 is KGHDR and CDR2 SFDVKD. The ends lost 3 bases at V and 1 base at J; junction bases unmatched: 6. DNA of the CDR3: TGTGCCACCAGTGATGGACGGACTAGCGGCCGCACAGATACGCAGTATTTT. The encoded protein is CATSDGRTSGRTDTQYF.

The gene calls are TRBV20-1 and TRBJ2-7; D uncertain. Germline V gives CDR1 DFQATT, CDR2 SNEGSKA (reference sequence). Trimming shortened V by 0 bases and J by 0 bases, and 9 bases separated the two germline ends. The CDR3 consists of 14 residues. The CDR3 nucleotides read TGCAGTGCTAGAGACGGGCGGAGCTCCTACGAGCAGTACTTC. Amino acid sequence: CSARDGRSSYEQYF.

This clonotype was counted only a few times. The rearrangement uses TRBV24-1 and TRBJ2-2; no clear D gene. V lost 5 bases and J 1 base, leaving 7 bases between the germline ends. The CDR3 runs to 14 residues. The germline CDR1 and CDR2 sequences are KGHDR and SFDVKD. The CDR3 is CATSGAGNTGELFF. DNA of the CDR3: TGTGCCACCAGTGGAGCAGGGAACACCGGGGAGCTGTTTTTT.

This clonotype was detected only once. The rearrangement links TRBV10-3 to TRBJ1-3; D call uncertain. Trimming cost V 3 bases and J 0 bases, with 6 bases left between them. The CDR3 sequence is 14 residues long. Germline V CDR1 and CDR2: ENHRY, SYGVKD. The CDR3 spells CAISDGSSGNTIYF. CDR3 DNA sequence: TGTGCCATCAGTGACGGGAGCTCTGGAAACACCATATATTTT.

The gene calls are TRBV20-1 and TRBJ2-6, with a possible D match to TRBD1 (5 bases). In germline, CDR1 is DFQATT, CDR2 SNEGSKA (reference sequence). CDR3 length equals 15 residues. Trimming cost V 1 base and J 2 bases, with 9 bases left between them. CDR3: CSARALGAGANVLTF. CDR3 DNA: TGCAGTGCTAGAGCCCTAGGGGCTGGGGCCAACGTCCTGACTTTC.

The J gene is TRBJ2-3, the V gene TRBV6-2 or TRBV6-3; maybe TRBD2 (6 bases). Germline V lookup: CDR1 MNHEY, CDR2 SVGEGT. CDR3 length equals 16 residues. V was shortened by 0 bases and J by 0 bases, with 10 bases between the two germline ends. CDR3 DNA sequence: TGTGCCAGCAGTTACTCGATAGCGGTTAGCACAGATACGCAGTATTTT. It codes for CASSYSIAVSTDTQYF.